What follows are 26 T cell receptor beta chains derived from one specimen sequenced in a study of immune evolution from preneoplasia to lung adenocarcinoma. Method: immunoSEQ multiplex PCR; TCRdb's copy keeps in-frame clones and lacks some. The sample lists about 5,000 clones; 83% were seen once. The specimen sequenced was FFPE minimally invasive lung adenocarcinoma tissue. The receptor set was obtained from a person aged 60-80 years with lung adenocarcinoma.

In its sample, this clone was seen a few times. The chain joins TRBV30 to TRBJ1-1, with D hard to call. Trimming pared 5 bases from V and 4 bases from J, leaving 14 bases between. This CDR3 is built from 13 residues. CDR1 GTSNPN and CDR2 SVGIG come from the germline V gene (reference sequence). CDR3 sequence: CAWGLGFGTEAFF. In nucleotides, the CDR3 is TGTGCCTGGGGCCTAGGGTTCGGCACTGAAGCTTTCTTT.

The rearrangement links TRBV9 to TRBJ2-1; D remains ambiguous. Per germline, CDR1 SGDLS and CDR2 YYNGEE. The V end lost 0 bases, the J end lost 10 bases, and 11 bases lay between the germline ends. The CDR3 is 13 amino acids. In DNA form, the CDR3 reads TGTGCCAGCAGCGTAGGAGGCGTACTCGAGCAGTTCTTC. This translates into CASSVGGVLEQFF.

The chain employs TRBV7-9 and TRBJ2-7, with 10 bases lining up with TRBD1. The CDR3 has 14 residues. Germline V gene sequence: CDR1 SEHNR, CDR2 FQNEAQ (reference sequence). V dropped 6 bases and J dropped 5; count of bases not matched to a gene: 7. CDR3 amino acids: CASRSRQGADEQYF. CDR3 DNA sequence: TGTGCCAGCAGATCGCGACAGGGGGCTGACGAGCAGTACTTC.

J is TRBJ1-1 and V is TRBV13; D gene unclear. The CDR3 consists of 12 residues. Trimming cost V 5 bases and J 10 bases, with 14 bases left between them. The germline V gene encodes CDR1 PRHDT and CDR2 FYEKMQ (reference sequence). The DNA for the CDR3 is TGTGCCAGCAGCATCAGTCCCACCGGAGCTTTCTTT. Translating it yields CASSISPTGAFF.

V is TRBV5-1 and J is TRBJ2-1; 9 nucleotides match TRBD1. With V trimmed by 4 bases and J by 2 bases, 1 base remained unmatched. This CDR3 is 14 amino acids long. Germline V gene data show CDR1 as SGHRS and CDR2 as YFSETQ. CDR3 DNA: TGCGCCAGCAGCGGACAGGGGACCTACAATGAGCAGTTCTTC. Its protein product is CASSGQGTYNEQFF.

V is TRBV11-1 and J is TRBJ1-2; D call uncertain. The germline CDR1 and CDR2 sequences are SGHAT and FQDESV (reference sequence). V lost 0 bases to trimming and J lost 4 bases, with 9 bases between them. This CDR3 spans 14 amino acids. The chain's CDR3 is CASSLAGISYGYTF. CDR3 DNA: TGTGCCAGCAGCTTAGCAGGGATCAGCTATGGCTACACCTTC.

This chain's CDR3 is CASIRALAGGRTGELFF. In nucleotides, the CDR3 is TGTGCCAGCATTCGGGCACTAGCGGGGGGGCGCACCGGGGAGCTGTTTTTT. The chain joins TRBV2 to TRBJ2-2; the match to TRBD2 covers 13 bases. The CDR3 consists of 17 residues. Germline V CDR1 and CDR2: SNHLY, FYNNEI. The V gene end was trimmed by 7 bases and the J gene end by 4 bases; junction bases not matched to a gene: 9.

The CDR3 region has the DNA TGTGCCAGCAAAATCGACAGGGGGAGCAATCAGCCCCAGCATTTT. Encoded protein: CASKIDRGSNQPQHF. The chain joins TRBV6-1 to TRBJ1-5; TRBD1 aligns across 9 bases. V gave up 7 bases and J gave up 1 base; unmatched junction bases: 5. This CDR3 region has 15 residues. Germline-derived CDR1 and CDR2 are MNHNS and SASEGT.

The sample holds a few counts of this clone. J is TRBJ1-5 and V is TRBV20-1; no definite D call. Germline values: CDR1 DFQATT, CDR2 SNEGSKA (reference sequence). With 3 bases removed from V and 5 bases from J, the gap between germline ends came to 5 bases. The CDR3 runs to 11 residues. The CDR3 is CSASGDQPQHF. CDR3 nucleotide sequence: TGCAGTGCTAGCGGGGATCAGCCCCAGCATTTT.

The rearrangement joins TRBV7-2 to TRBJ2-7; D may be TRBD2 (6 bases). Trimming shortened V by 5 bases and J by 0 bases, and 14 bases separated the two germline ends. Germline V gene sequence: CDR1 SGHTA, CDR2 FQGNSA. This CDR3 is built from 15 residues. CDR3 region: CASSTTGGGSYEQYF. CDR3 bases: TGTGCCAGCAGCACAACCGGGGGAGGCTCCTACGAGCAGTACTTC.

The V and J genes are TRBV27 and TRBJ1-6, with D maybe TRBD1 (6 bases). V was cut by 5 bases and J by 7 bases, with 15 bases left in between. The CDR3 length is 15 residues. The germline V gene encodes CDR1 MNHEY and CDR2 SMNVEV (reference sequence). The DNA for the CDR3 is TGTGCCAGCAGTCCCTCACTAACAGGGAATTCACCCCTCCACTTT. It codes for CASSPSLTGNSPLHF.

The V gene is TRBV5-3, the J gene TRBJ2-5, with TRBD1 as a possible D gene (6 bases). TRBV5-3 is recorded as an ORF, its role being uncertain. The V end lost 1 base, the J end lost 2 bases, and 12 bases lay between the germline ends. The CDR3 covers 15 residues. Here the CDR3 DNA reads TGTGCCAGAAGCTTGCAGGGGCACCCTCAAGAGACCCAGTACTTC. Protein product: CARSLQGHPQETQYF.

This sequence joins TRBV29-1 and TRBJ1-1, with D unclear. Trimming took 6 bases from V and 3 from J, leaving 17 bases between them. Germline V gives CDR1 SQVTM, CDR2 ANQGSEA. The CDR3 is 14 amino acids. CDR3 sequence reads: CSVGLESKYTEAFF. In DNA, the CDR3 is TGCAGCGTAGGGTTGGAGTCGAAGTACACTGAAGCTTTCTTT. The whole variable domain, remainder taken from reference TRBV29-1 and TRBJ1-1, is SAVISQKPSRDICQRGTSLTIQCQVDSQVTMMFWYRQQPGQSLTLIATANQGSEATYESGFVIDKFPISRPNLTFSTLTVSNMSPEDSSIYLCSVGLESKYTEAFFGQGTRLTVV.

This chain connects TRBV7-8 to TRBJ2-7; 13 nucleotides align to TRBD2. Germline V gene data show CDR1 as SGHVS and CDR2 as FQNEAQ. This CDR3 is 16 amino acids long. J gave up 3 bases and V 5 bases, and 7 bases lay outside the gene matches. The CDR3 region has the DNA TGTGCCAGCAGCCCGTATCGACTAGCGGGAGGCTACGAGCAGTACTTC. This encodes CASSPYRLAGGYEQYF.

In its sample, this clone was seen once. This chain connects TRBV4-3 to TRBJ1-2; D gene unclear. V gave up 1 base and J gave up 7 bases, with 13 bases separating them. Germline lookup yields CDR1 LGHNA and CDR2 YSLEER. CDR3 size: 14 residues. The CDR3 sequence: CASSQVSVEGGYTF. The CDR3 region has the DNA TGCGCCAGCAGCCAAGTTTCTGTGGAGGGTGGCTACACCTTC.

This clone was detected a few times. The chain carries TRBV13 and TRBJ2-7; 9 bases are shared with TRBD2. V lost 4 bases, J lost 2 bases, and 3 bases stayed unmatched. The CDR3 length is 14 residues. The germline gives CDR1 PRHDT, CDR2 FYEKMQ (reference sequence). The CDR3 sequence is CASSSAGGPYEQYF. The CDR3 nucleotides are TGTGCCAGCAGCTCAGCGGGAGGCCCCTACGAGCAGTACTTC.

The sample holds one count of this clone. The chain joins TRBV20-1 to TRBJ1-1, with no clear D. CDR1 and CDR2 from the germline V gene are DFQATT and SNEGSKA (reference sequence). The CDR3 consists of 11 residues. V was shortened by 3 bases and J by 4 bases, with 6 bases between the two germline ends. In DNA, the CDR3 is TGCAGTGCTAGGTTGGTCACTGAAGCTTTCTTT. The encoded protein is CSARLVTEAFF.

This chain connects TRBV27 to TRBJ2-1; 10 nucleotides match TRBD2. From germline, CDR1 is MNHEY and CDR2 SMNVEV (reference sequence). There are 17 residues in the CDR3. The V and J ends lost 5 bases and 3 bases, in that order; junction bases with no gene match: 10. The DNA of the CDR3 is TGTGCCAGCAGTCTCCGGCTAGCGGGGGCCATCTACAATGAGCAGTTCTTC. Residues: CASSLRLAGAIYNEQFF.

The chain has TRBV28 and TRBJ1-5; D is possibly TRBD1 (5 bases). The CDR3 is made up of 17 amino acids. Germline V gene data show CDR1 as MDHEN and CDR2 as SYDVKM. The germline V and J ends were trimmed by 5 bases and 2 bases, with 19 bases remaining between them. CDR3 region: CASSPPFFRGGNQPQHF. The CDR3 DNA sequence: TGTGCCAGCAGTCCCCCGTTTTTTCGGGGGGGCAATCAGCCCCAGCATTTT. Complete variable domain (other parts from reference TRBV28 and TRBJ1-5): DVKVTQSSRYLVKRTGEKVFLECVQDMDHENMFWYRQDPGLGLRLIYFSYDVKMKEKGDIPEGYSVSREKKERFSLILESASTNQTSMYLCASSPPFFRGGNQPQHFGDGTRLSIL.

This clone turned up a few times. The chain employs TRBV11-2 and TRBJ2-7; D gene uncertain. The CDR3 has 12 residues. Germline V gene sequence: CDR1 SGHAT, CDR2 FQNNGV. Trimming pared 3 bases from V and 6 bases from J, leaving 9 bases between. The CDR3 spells CASSFLGSEQYF. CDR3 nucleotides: TGTGCCAGCAGCTTCCTAGGTAGCGAGCAGTACTTC.

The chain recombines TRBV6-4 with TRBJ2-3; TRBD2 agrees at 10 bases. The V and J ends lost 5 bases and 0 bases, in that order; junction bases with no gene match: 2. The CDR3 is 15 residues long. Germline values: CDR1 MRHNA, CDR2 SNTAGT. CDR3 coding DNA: TGTGCCAGCAGTAGCGGGGGGGCTAGCACAGATACGCAGTATTTT. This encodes CASSSGGASTDTQYF.

The CDR3 loop is CASSIRQVGTDTQYF. The CDR3 bases are TGTGCCAGTAGTATCAGACAGGTCGGCACAGATACGCAGTATTTT. J is TRBJ2-3 and V is TRBV19, with D perhaps TRBD1 (6 bases). V was trimmed by 3 bases and J by 1 base, leaving 11 bases between them. Germline loops: CDR1 LNHDA, CDR2 SQIVND (reference sequence). The CDR3 runs 15 residues. Supplemented by reference TRBV19 and TRBJ2-3, the full variable domain reads DGGITQSPKYLFRKEGQNVTLSCEQNLNHDAMYWYRQDPGQGLRLIYYSQIVNDFQKGDIAEGYSVSREKKESFPLTVTSAQKNPTAFYLCASSIRQVGTDTQYFGPGTRLTVL.

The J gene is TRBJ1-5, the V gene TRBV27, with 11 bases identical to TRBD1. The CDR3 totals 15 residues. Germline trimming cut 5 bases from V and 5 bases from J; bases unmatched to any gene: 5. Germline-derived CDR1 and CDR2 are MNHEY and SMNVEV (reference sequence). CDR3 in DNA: TGTGCCAGCAGTCCATTGGGACAGGGGGATCAGCCCCAGCATTTT. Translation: CASSPLGQGDQPQHF.

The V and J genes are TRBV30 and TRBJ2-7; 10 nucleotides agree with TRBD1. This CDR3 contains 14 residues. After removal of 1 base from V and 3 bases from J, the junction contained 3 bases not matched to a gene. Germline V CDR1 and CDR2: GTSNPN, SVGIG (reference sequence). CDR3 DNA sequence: TGTGCCTGGAGTGGGTGGGACAGGGGCTACGAGCAGTACTTC. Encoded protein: CAWSGWDRGYEQYF.

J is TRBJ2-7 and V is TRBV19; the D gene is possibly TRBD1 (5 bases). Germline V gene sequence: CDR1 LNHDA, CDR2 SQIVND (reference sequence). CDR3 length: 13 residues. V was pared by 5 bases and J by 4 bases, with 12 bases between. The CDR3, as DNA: TGTGCCAGTAGTCCACAGGACCGGTACGAGCAGTACTTC. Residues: CASSPQDRYEQYF. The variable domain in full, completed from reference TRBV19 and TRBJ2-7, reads DGGITQSPKYLFRKEGQNVTLSCEQNLNHDAMYWYRQDPGQGLRLIYYSQIVNDFQKGDIAEGYSVSREKKESFPLTVTSAQKNPTAFYLCASSPQDRYEQYFGPGTRLTVT.

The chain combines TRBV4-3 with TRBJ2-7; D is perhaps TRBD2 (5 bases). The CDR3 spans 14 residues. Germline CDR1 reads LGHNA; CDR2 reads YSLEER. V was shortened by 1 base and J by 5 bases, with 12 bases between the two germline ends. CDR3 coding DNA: TGCGCCAGCAGCCAAGCGTTACTAGAGCACGAGCAGTACTTC. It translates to CASSQALLEHEQYF.